The rows below give T cell receptor beta chains drawn from one sample of a study of CD8 T cells in Susac syndrome. TCRdb processed the immunoSEQ multiplex PCR reads anew with MiXCR; each CDR3 protein has one entry. The table lists 80,000 to 90,000 distinct CDR3 sequences, over 85% of them singletons. Specimen: CD8+ T cells from PBMCs. These receptors all come from a human donor in good health. Both conserved end residues are part of each CDR3. Each record gives: J gene, V gene, D gene, clone size, CDR3 DNA, CDR3 protein. A D gene is named only where the DNA matches it firmly. Only some rows state a clone size, as once, few, many or a class for expanded clones.

j_gene: TRBJ1-5; v_gene: TRBV6-2/TRBV6-3; d_gene: NA; abundance: NA; CDR3nt: TGTGCCAGCAGTTACTCGCACATAAATCAGCCCCAGCATTTT; CDR3aa: CASSYSHINQPQHF
j_gene: TRBJ2-1; v_gene: TRBV7-8; d_gene: TRBD1; abundance: once; CDR3nt: TGTGCCAGCAGCCTAGGGACAGGCCATGAGCAGTTCTTC; CDR3aa: CASSLGTGHEQFF
j_gene: TRBJ2-1; v_gene: TRBV5-6; d_gene: TRBD2; abundance: NA; CDR3nt: TGTGCCAGCAGTAGCGGGGGGGCCATAAATGAGCAGTTCTTC; CDR3aa: CASSSGGAINEQFF
j_gene: TRBJ2-5; v_gene: TRBV28; d_gene: NA; abundance: NA; CDR3nt: TGTGCCAGCAGTAGGCCTAGGGAAGAGACCCAGTACTTC; CDR3aa: CASSRPREETQYF
j_gene: TRBJ2-5; v_gene: TRBV12-3/TRBV12-4; d_gene: NA; abundance: NA; CDR3nt: TGTGCCAGCAGTTTGTGGCTAGCTTCGCAAGAGACCCAGTACTTC; CDR3aa: CASSLWLASQETQYF
j_gene: TRBJ2-1; v_gene: TRBV7-2; d_gene: TRBD2; abundance: NA; CDR3nt: TGTGCCAGCAGCCTTAGCGGGGGGGCCTGGAATGAGCAGTTCTTC; CDR3aa: CASSLSGGAWNEQFF
j_gene: TRBJ1-2; v_gene: TRBV4-1; d_gene: NA; abundance: NA; CDR3nt: TGCGCCAGCAGCCAGGGACCCCAGGCCCCTTGGTATGGCTACACCTTC; CDR3aa: CASSQGPQAPWYGYTF
j_gene: TRBJ1-2; v_gene: TRBV9; d_gene: NA; abundance: NA; CDR3nt: TGTGTCAGCAAGGGGTTAAGCTGGTTTGGCTACACCTTC; CDR3aa: CVSKGLSWFGYTF
j_gene: TRBJ1-1; v_gene: TRBV19; d_gene: NA; abundance: NA; CDR3nt: TGTGCCAGTAGGGTGTCGAGGAAGGCCACTGAAGCTTTCTTT; CDR3aa: CASRVSRKATEAFF
j_gene: TRBJ1-5; v_gene: TRBV6-5; d_gene: NA; abundance: NA; CDR3nt: TGTGCCAGCAGTCCTCTCCGGGGAGGGGAACAGCCCCAGCATTTT; CDR3aa: CASSPLRGGEQPQHF
j_gene: TRBJ2-1; v_gene: TRBV20-1; d_gene: NA; abundance: once; CDR3nt: TGCAGTGCTAGAGATCTTAGATGGGATGAGCAGTTCTTC; CDR3aa: CSARDLRWDEQFF
j_gene: TRBJ1-2; v_gene: TRBV7-6; d_gene: NA; abundance: NA; CDR3nt: TGTGCCAGCAGCTTGGCACCGGGCAGGGAGGCCGGCTACACCTTC; CDR3aa: CASSLAPGREAGYTF
j_gene: TRBJ1-2; v_gene: TRBV6-2/TRBV6-3; d_gene: NA; abundance: NA; CDR3nt: TGTGCCAGCAGTTACTCTATGGTATACTTCTATGGCTACACCTTC; CDR3aa: CASSYSMVYFYGYTF
j_gene: TRBJ1-2; v_gene: TRBV15; d_gene: NA; abundance: NA; CDR3nt: TGTGCCACCAGCAGAGATCTCGCGGCAGCTAACTATGGCTACACCTTC; CDR3aa: CATSRDLAAANYGYTF
j_gene: TRBJ1-5; v_gene: TRBV5-5; d_gene: NA; abundance: NA; CDR3nt: TGTGCCAGCAGCCCAGTGGGGGGGCAGCCCCAGCATTTT; CDR3aa: CASSPVGGQPQHF
j_gene: TRBJ2-3; v_gene: TRBV12-5; d_gene: NA; abundance: NA; CDR3nt: TGTGCTAGTGGTTTGGGACAGGCTGGAGATACGCAGTATTTT; CDR3aa: CASGLGQAGDTQYF
j_gene: TRBJ2-2; v_gene: TRBV19; d_gene: NA; abundance: once; CDR3nt: TGTGCCAGTAGTAATAAGAGGCAGGGCATCGGCGGGGAGCTGTTTTTT; CDR3aa: CASSNKRQGIGGELFF
j_gene: TRBJ2-1; v_gene: TRBV29-1; d_gene: NA; abundance: NA; CDR3nt: TGCAGCGTTGTTTCTCGGGCAGGGGGGAATGAGCAGTTCTTC; CDR3aa: CSVVSRAGGNEQFF
j_gene: TRBJ1-4; v_gene: TRBV3-1; d_gene: NA; abundance: NA; CDR3nt: TGTGCCAGCAGCCCGCTAGACCTTAATGAAAAACTGTTTTTT; CDR3aa: CASSPLDLNEKLFF
j_gene: TRBJ2-7; v_gene: TRBV20-1; d_gene: NA; abundance: NA; CDR3nt: TGCGCCGCGAGGGAGGTCCGCGAGCAGTACTTC; CDR3aa: CAAREVREQYF
j_gene: TRBJ1-5; v_gene: TRBV19; d_gene: TRBD1; abundance: NA; CDR3nt: TGTGCCAGTAGTCCCCGACAGGGGAAGAGGCGCAATCAGCCCCAGCATTTT; CDR3aa: CASSPRQGKRRNQPQHF
j_gene: TRBJ2-1; v_gene: TRBV5-1; d_gene: NA; abundance: NA; CDR3nt: TGCGCCAGCAGCCCTGAGTGGGGGGGCCAGGATGAGCAGTTCTTC; CDR3aa: CASSPEWGGQDEQFF
j_gene: TRBJ1-1; v_gene: TRBV4-2; d_gene: NA; abundance: NA; CDR3nt: TGTGCCAGCAGCCAAGACCAGCCGAACACTGAAGCTTTCTTT; CDR3aa: CASSQDQPNTEAFF
j_gene: TRBJ1-6; v_gene: TRBV6-6; d_gene: NA; abundance: NA; CDR3nt: TGTGCCAGCAGTTACTCGTCAGCTTCACCCCTCCACTTT; CDR3aa: CASSYSSASPLHF
j_gene: TRBJ2-5; v_gene: TRBV2; d_gene: NA; abundance: NA; CDR3nt: TGTGCCAGCAAGTCGGCAGGAGCGATCGAGACCCAGTACTTC; CDR3aa: CASKSAGAIETQYF
j_gene: TRBJ1-3; v_gene: TRBV18; d_gene: NA; abundance: NA; CDR3nt: TGTGCCAGCTCACCACCGCGGGCAGCCTCTGGAAACACCATATATTTT; CDR3aa: CASSPPRAASGNTIYF
j_gene: TRBJ1-1; v_gene: TRBV25-1; d_gene: NA; abundance: NA; CDR3nt: TGTGCCAGCAGTGAATATCCCCCCGACGGAGTGAAAGGGGTCGCTGAAGCTTTCTTT; CDR3aa: CASSEYPPDGVKGVAEAFF
j_gene: TRBJ1-6; v_gene: TRBV19; d_gene: TRBD1; abundance: NA; CDR3nt: TGTGCCAGTAGCCGGGACAGGGAAGGAGATTCACCCCTCCACTTT; CDR3aa: CASSRDREGDSPLHF
j_gene: TRBJ1-6; v_gene: TRBV20-1; d_gene: NA; abundance: NA; CDR3nt: TGCAGTGCTAGACAGGTCCTCTATAATTCACCCCTCCACTTT; CDR3aa: CSARQVLYNSPLHF
j_gene: TRBJ1-5; v_gene: TRBV6-5; d_gene: NA; abundance: NA; CDR3nt: TGTGCCAGCAGTGGCGGTCTTAGCAATCAGCCCCAGCATTTT; CDR3aa: CASSGGLSNQPQHF
j_gene: TRBJ2-2; v_gene: TRBV7-7; d_gene: NA; abundance: NA; CDR3nt: TGTGCCAGCAGCTTAGCGGACAGTAACACCGGGGAGCTGTTTTTT; CDR3aa: CASSLADSNTGELFF
j_gene: TRBJ1-1; v_gene: TRBV29-1; d_gene: NA; abundance: NA; CDR3nt: TGCAGCGTTTGGACCACTGAAGCTTTCTTT; CDR3aa: CSVWTTEAFF
j_gene: TRBJ1-2; v_gene: TRBV29-1; d_gene: TRBD1; abundance: NA; CDR3nt: TGCAGCGTTGAAGACCCGGACAGGATAGAGTATGGCTACACCTTC; CDR3aa: CSVEDPDRIEYGYTF
j_gene: TRBJ1-6; v_gene: TRBV6-6; d_gene: TRBD1; abundance: NA; CDR3nt: TGTGCCAGCAGTTTAGGGACAGGGGGGACACCCCTCCACTTT; CDR3aa: CASSLGTGGTPLHF
j_gene: TRBJ2-1; v_gene: TRBV7-3; d_gene: NA; abundance: NA; CDR3nt: TGTGCCAGCAGCTTAACGGGGAACGCTTACAATGAGCAGTTCTTC; CDR3aa: CASSLTGNAYNEQFF
j_gene: TRBJ1-2; v_gene: TRBV2; d_gene: NA; abundance: NA; CDR3nt: TGTGCCAGCAGCATAGCCCGGGACACCTTCTATGGCTACACCTTC; CDR3aa: CASSIARDTFYGYTF
j_gene: TRBJ2-7; v_gene: TRBV29-1; d_gene: NA; abundance: NA; CDR3nt: TGCAGCGTTGAGGTGGAGATTCCCTACGAGCAGTACTTC; CDR3aa: CSVEVEIPYEQYF
j_gene: TRBJ2-2; v_gene: TRBV5-1; d_gene: NA; abundance: once; CDR3nt: TGCGCCAGCAGAGGGGGATCCCTGAACACCGGGGAGCTGTTTTTT; CDR3aa: CASRGGSLNTGELFF
j_gene: TRBJ2-7; v_gene: TRBV30; d_gene: NA; abundance: NA; CDR3nt: TGTGCCTGGAAAGATTTCTACGAGCAGTACTTC; CDR3aa: CAWKDFYEQYF
j_gene: TRBJ2-3; v_gene: TRBV2; d_gene: NA; abundance: NA; CDR3nt: TGTGCCAGCGCCGGACTTTCAACAGGCAAGGATACGCAGTATTTT; CDR3aa: CASAGLSTGKDTQYF
j_gene: TRBJ1-1; v_gene: TRBV3-1; d_gene: NA; abundance: once; CDR3nt: TGTGCCAGCAGCCAAGATCGGATGGGGGGGCTGGCTGAAGCTTTCTTT; CDR3aa: CASSQDRMGGLAEAFF
j_gene: TRBJ2-6; v_gene: TRBV13; d_gene: NA; abundance: NA; CDR3nt: TGTGCCAGCAGCTTCGGGATAGGGGCCAACGTCCTGACTTTC; CDR3aa: CASSFGIGANVLTF
j_gene: TRBJ2-2; v_gene: TRBV20-1; d_gene: NA; abundance: NA; CDR3nt: TGCAGTGCCAGGGACTTAGCGGCCGGGGAGCTGTTTTTT; CDR3aa: CSARDLAAGELFF
j_gene: TRBJ2-5; v_gene: TRBV19; d_gene: NA; abundance: NA; CDR3nt: TGTGCCAGCGGGACTTCTATGGAGACCCAGTACTTC; CDR3aa: CASGTSMETQYF
j_gene: TRBJ2-1; v_gene: TRBV30; d_gene: TRBD2; abundance: NA; CDR3nt: TGTGCCTGGAGTGCACTAGCGGGGTTTTACAATGAGCAGTTCTTC; CDR3aa: CAWSALAGFYNEQFF
j_gene: TRBJ2-5; v_gene: TRBV5-1; d_gene: TRBD2; abundance: NA; CDR3nt: TGCGCCAGCCGTTCCCGGGGGGAGGAGACCCAGTACTTC; CDR3aa: CASRSRGEETQYF
j_gene: TRBJ2-3; v_gene: TRBV2; d_gene: TRBD1; abundance: NA; CDR3nt: TGTGCCAGCTATTCGGGACAGTCGAGCACAGATACGCAGTATTTT; CDR3aa: CASYSGQSSTDTQYF
j_gene: TRBJ2-7; v_gene: TRBV20-1; d_gene: NA; abundance: NA; CDR3nt: TGCAGTGCTAGAGACGAGGGGAGCTCCTACGAGCAGTACTTC; CDR3aa: CSARDEGSSYEQYF
j_gene: TRBJ1-5; v_gene: TRBV4-2; d_gene: TRBD1; abundance: NA; CDR3nt: TGTGCCAGCAGCCAAACAGGGGGCCCCGATCAGCCCCAGCATTTT; CDR3aa: CASSQTGGPDQPQHF
j_gene: TRBJ1-1; v_gene: TRBV29-1; d_gene: NA; abundance: NA; CDR3nt: TGCAGCGTTGGACGACAGTTCGAAGCTTTCTTT; CDR3aa: CSVGRQFEAFF
j_gene: TRBJ1-6; v_gene: TRBV7-3; d_gene: NA; abundance: once; CDR3nt: TGTGCCAGCAGCGCTAACGGGGGGCCAGATTCACCCCTCCACTTT; CDR3aa: CASSANGGPDSPLHF
j_gene: TRBJ2-1; v_gene: TRBV12-5; d_gene: TRBD2; abundance: NA; CDR3nt: TGTGCTAGTGGTTTTTGGCTAGCGGGGGCCCACAATGAGCAGTTCTTC; CDR3aa: CASGFWLAGAHNEQFF